The entry below gives a single T cell receptor beta chain sequence along with its context. The data were taken from a study of glioma-infiltrating T cells after dendritic cell vaccination. Per the germline V gene, CDR1 is SNHLY and CDR2 is FYNNEI. The CDR3 runs to 14 residues. Unmatched junction bases numbered 11, after V lost 7 bases and J lost 6 bases. Some clones are missing from TCRdb's copy, which holds only in-frame ones; the method was immunoSEQ multiplex PCR. The table has about 95,000 clones, about 84% seen once; the top ten hold 2.5% to 3.5%. The rearrangement links TRBV2 to TRBJ2-7, with 8 bases fitting TRBD1. This clonotype was sampled from a human donor with glioblastoma. The specimen was blood, collected before dendritic cell vaccination. CDR3: CASTGTYDRGEQYF. The DNA of the CDR3 is TGTGCCAGCACCGGAACTTACGACAGGGGCGAGCAGTACTTC.